Listed here are 27 T cell receptor beta chains from one sample, sequenced in a study of cytomegalovirus exposure and HLA in healthy donors. It was with 60 Vbeta and 13 Jbeta primers that the PCR ran. Generated by immunoSEQ multiplex PCR, the TCRdb table keeps only in-frame clones and is missing some. The table shows just under 95,000 clones, with over 65% occurring only once. Sequencing used PBMCs. All receptors derive from a human donor in good health.

The CDR3 region has the DNA TGTGCCAGCAGCTCGCCGGGACATAAGAACACTGAAGCTTTCTTT. As protein: CASSSPGHKNTEAFF. The chain couples TRBV7-2 to TRBJ1-1; possibly TRBD1 for D (6 bases). In germline, CDR1 is SGHTA, CDR2 FQGNSA. Trimming left V 4 bases short and J 1 base short, with 13 bases between. The CDR3 is 15 residues long.

The rearrangement links TRBV18 to TRBJ2-7; no clear D. CDR1 is KGHSH, CDR2 LQKENI, per germline. The CDR3 has 15 amino acids. V lost 3 bases to trimming and J lost 3 bases, with 15 bases between them. CDR3 sequence reads: CASSPSGDAFYEQYF. For the CDR3, the DNA is TGTGCCAGCTCACCGTCAGGTGACGCTTTCTACGAGCAGTACTTC.

V gene TRBV4-2 combines with J gene TRBJ2-7; 7 positions agree with TRBD2. Germline V gives CDR1 LGHNA, CDR2 YNFKEQ. This CDR3 has 16 amino acids. V dropped 1 base and J dropped 3; count of bases not matched to a gene: 9. CDR3 DNA: TGTGCCAGCAGCCAAGGGGCACGGACTAGTGTCTACGAGCAGTACTTC. Translation gives CASSQGARTSVYEQYF.

The count of this clone is one. V is TRBV5-6 and J is TRBJ2-3; 14 nucleotides line up with TRBD2. Germline CDR1 and CDR2: SGHDT and YYEEEE. V shed 4 bases, J shed 1 base, and the junction held 8 bases outside the gene matches. The CDR3 length is 18 residues. CDR3 sequence (DNA): TGTGCCAGCAGCGGACGCGCGGGACTAGCGGGGGGCACAGATACGCAGTATTTT. Its translation is CASSGRAGLAGGTDTQYF.

This clone was picked up a small number of times. The chain uses TRBV6-1 and TRBJ2-7; D is possibly TRBD2 (5 bases). The CDR3 runs 18 residues. CDR1 and CDR2 (germline): MNHNS, SASEGT. V lost 3 bases to trimming and J lost 0 bases, with 21 bases between them. CDR3 bases: TGTGCCAGCAGTGAGTCCCGAAATGAGCGGCGGAGCTCCTACGAGCAGTACTTC. As protein: CASSESRNERRSSYEQYF.

The chain recombines TRBV7-9 with TRBJ1-2; no clear D. The CDR3 contains 15 residues. V dropped 0 bases and J dropped 9 bases, with 17 bases sitting between them. The germline V gene encodes CDR1 SEHNR and CDR2 FQNEAQ (reference sequence). The CDR3 nucleotides read TGTGCCAGCAGCTTAGCGCTTGACGCAGCGGCCAGCTACACCTTC. It translates to CASSLALDAAASYTF.

The V call is TRBV19, the J call TRBJ2-3; D unclear. The CDR3 length is 12 residues. Germline values: CDR1 LNHDA, CDR2 SQIVND (reference sequence). V lost 5 bases and J 4 bases, leaving 7 bases between the germline ends. The CDR3 protein is CASSVRSDTQYF. The CDR3 nucleotides are TGTGCCAGTAGTGTTCGGTCAGATACGCAGTATTTT.

V is TRBV5-6 and J is TRBJ2-2; D gene unclear. The V end was cut by 1 base, the J end by 3 bases, with 7 bases between. This CDR3 region has 14 residues. Germline V lookup: CDR1 SGHDT, CDR2 YYEEEE. CDR3 coding DNA: TGTGCCAGCAGCTTGTTGTTCGACACCGGGGAGCTGTTTTTT. Residues: CASSLLFDTGELFF.

V usage is TRBV7-6 and J usage is TRBJ2-7; tentatively, D is TRBD2 (6 bases). This CDR3 spans 15 amino acids. Trimming shortened V by 2 bases and J by 2 bases, and 13 bases separated the two germline ends. The germline V gene has CDR1 SGHVS and CDR2 FNYEAQ. CDR3 coding DNA: TGTGCCAGCAGCTTAAGTGGCGGGATACCCTACGAGCAGTACTTC. Amino acid sequence: CASSLSGGIPYEQYF. Full variable domain (outside the CDR3, taken from reference TRBV7-6 and TRBJ2-7): GAGVSQSPRYKVTKRGQDVALRCDPISGHVSLYWYRQALGQGPEFLTYFNYEAQQDKSGLPNDRFSAERPEGSISTLTIQRTEQRDSAMYRCASSLSGGIPYEQYFGPGTRLTVT.

The rearrangement uses TRBV6-6 and TRBJ2-3; 9 bases are a match to TRBD2. Germline-derived CDR1 and CDR2 are MNHNY and SVGAGI (reference sequence). There are 12 residues in the CDR3. V lost 9 bases and J lost 8; bases outside the gene matches: 6. CDR3 in amino acids: CASSGSWGTQYF. The CDR3 DNA is TGTGCCAGTAGCGGGAGCTGGGGTACGCAGTATTTT.

V and J are TRBV19 and TRBJ2-7; weak D call: TRBD2 (6 bases). The CDR3 spans 15 residues. Looked up from germline, CDR1 is LNHDA and CDR2 is SQIVND (reference sequence). The V end lost 6 bases, the J end lost 5 bases, and 20 bases lay between the germline ends. The CDR3 loop reads CASRAWTASGDEQYF. CDR3 coding DNA: TGTGCCAGTAGGGCGTGGACGGCTTCGGGGGACGAGCAGTACTTC.

Here the CDR3 reads CASSADRIYGYTF. DNA for the CDR3: TGTGCCAGCAGCGCGGACAGGATCTATGGCTACACCTTC. The J gene is TRBJ1-2, the V gene TRBV5-4, with TRBD1 matching 7 bases. V dropped 4 bases and J dropped 4; count of bases not matched to a gene: 4. The CDR3 loop spans 13 amino acids. Germline V gene sequence: CDR1 SGHNT, CDR2 YYREEE (reference sequence).

V gene TRBV29-1 combines with J gene TRBJ1-2; no clear D. Germline V gene data show CDR1 as SQVTM and CDR2 as ANQGSEA. V was cut by 1 base and J by 5 bases, with 5 bases left in between. The CDR3 length is 11 residues. As DNA, the CDR3 is TGCAGCGTTGAAGCCCGGTATGGCTACACCTTC. Amino acid sequence: CSVEARYGYTF.

The rearrangement links TRBV11-2 to TRBJ2-1; 12 bases are shared with TRBD2. Germline CDR1 SGHAT, CDR2 FQNNGV. Trimming removed 3 bases from V and 2 bases from J; junction bases left unmatched: 2. This CDR3 has 16 residues. The CDR3: CASSFRTSGAYNEQFF. CDR3 bases: TGTGCCAGCAGCTTCCGGACTAGCGGGGCCTACAATGAGCAGTTCTTC.

The chain employs TRBV11-3 and TRBJ2-1, with TRBD2 matching 11 bases. V gave up 1 base and J gave up 3 bases; unmatched junction bases: 2. The CDR3 length is 16 residues. The germline gives CDR1 SGHNT, CDR2 YENEEA. The CDR3 DNA reads TGTGCCAGCAGCTTAGCCACTAGCGGGGGCTACAATGAGCAGTTCTTC. Its protein is CASSLATSGGYNEQFF.

This clone was seen just once. The chain carries TRBV4-2 and TRBJ2-3; TRBD2 agrees at 14 bases. CDR1 is LGHNA and CDR2 is YNFKEQ in the germline V gene. This CDR3 is 18 amino acids long. V trimming: 4 bases; J trimming: 2 bases; junction bases outside the gene matches: 8. CDR3 residues: CASSPQGTSGSATDTQYF. In DNA, the CDR3 is TGTGCCAGCAGCCCCCAAGGGACTAGCGGGAGTGCCACAGATACGCAGTATTTT.

A single count supports this clone. The chain carries TRBV30 and TRBJ2-1; TRBD2 agrees at 8 bases. The V and J ends lost 1 base and 6 bases, in that order; junction bases with no gene match: 5. The V gene's germline CDR1 is GTSNPN and CDR2 SVGIG (reference sequence). The CDR3 contains 14 residues. Here the CDR3 DNA reads TGTGCCTGGAGTGGGTCGGGGGGGCTCAATGAGCAGTTCTTC. Translated: CAWSGSGGLNEQFF. The full variable domain, completed using reference TRBV30 and TRBJ2-1, is SQTIHQWPATLVQPVGSPLSLECTVEGTSNPNLYWYRQAAGRGLQLLFYSVGIGQISSEVPQNLSASRPQDRQFILSSKKLLLSDSGFYLCAWSGSGGLNEQFFGPGTRLTVL.

The chain employs TRBV7-9 and TRBJ2-1; 7 bases map to TRBD2. V dropped 4 bases and J dropped 6; count of bases not matched to a gene: 3. This CDR3 comprises 13 residues. From germline, CDR1 is SEHNR and CDR2 FQNEAQ (reference sequence). The CDR3 region is CASSSGRSNEQFF. DNA of the CDR3: TGTGCCAGCAGCTCCGGGAGGAGCAATGAGCAGTTCTTC.

J is TRBJ2-1 and V is TRBV9; 7 bases map to TRBD2. The CDR3 sequence is 15 residues long. After removal of 3 bases from V and 2 bases from J, the junction contained 5 bases not matched to a gene. The germline V gene has CDR1 SGDLS and CDR2 YYNGEE. The CDR3 sequence is CASSARLATYNEQFF. The CDR3, as DNA: TGTGCCAGCAGCGCCCGACTAGCAACCTACAATGAGCAGTTCTTC.

The chain joins TRBV7-6 to TRBJ1-5, with a tentative D call TRBD1 (5 bases). V was clipped by 5 bases and J by 1 base, with 15 bases between them. In germline, CDR1 is SGHVS, CDR2 FNYEAQ. The CDR3 contains 16 residues. CDR3 region: CASSPSAGGSNQPQHF. Here the CDR3 DNA reads TGTGCCAGCAGCCCCAGTGCGGGGGGGAGCAATCAGCCCCAGCATTTT. Full variable domain (remainder filled in from reference TRBV7-6 and TRBJ1-5): GAGVSQSPRYKVTKRGQDVALRCDPISGHVSLYWYRQALGQGPEFLTYFNYEAQQDKSGLPNDRFSAERPEGSISTLTIQRTEQRDSAMYRCASSPSAGGSNQPQHFGDGTRLSIL.

V gene TRBV13 combines with J gene TRBJ2-1, with TRBD2 matching over 10 bases. Per germline, CDR1 PRHDT and CDR2 FYEKMQ (reference sequence). The CDR3 length is 16 residues. Trimming at V came to 4 bases and at J to 7 bases, leaving 10 bases not matched to a gene. CDR3 residues: CASSSRAGGPQNEQFF. DNA for the CDR3: TGTGCCAGCAGCTCGAGAGCGGGAGGGCCGCAGAATGAGCAGTTCTTC.

The V and J genes are TRBV10-3 and TRBJ1-2; TRBD1 matches at 11 bases. This CDR3 is 13 amino acids long. Germline-derived CDR1 and CDR2 are ENHRY and SYGVKD. The ends lost 4 bases at V and 8 bases at J; junction bases unmatched: 3. This CDR3 reads CAISADRGRGYTF. For the CDR3, the DNA is TGTGCCATCAGTGCGGACAGGGGGCGCGGCTACACCTTC.

The rearrangement uses TRBV7-2 and TRBJ1-1; TRBD1 might be the D (5 bases). V was clipped by 5 bases and J by 0 bases, with 16 bases between them. Germline V lookup: CDR1 SGHTA, CDR2 FQGNSA. The length of the CDR3 is 16 residues. DNA of the CDR3: TGTGCCAGCAGCCCCAGGGAGGGGAGATTGAACACTGAAGCTTTCTTT. As protein: CASSPREGRLNTEAFF.

This clone has a handful of counts. V is TRBV7-9 and J is TRBJ2-1; D perhaps matches TRBD2 (6 bases). V was clipped by 0 bases and J by 6 bases, with 15 bases between them. Per germline, CDR1 SEHNR and CDR2 FQNEAQ (reference sequence). CDR3 size: 16 residues. This CDR3 is CASSLAGGRPPNEQFF. CDR3 nucleotides: TGTGCCAGCAGCTTAGCGGGAGGTAGGCCTCCCAATGAGCAGTTCTTC.

The gene calls are TRBV19 and TRBJ2-1; 7 bases match TRBD1. Per the germline V gene, CDR1 is LNHDA and CDR2 is SQIVND (reference sequence). V gave up 4 bases and J gave up 6 bases; unmatched junction bases: 12. The CDR3 extends over 16 amino acids. CDR3 sequence: CASSTRTGSVSNEQFF. The CDR3 DNA reads TGTGCCAGTAGTACGCGGACAGGTTCTGTGAGCAATGAGCAGTTCTTC.

The chain is built from TRBV27 and TRBJ2-1; 11 bases are shared with TRBD2. The germline CDR1 and CDR2 sequences are MNHEY and SMNVEV (reference sequence). The CDR3 loop spans 17 amino acids. J was trimmed by 8 bases and V by 2 bases; bases with no gene match: 11. DNA for the CDR3: TGTGCCAGCAGTTTAAGGATCTCTAGCGGGGGGCGGGATGAGCAGTTCTTC. Amino acids: CASSLRISSGGRDEQFF.

J is TRBJ2-7 and V is TRBV7-2; maybe TRBD1 (6 bases). The CDR3 loop spans 14 amino acids. CDR1 and CDR2 (germline): SGHTA, FQGNSA. V dropped 0 bases and J dropped 4 bases, with 10 bases sitting between them. CDR3 residues: CASSLAGAGYEQYF. CDR3 DNA: TGTGCCAGCAGCTTAGCGGGGGCCGGGTACGAGCAGTACTTC.